Shown below are 32 T cell receptor beta chains from a single sample sequenced in a study of T-cell reconstitution after alpha-beta-depleted transplantation in children. Preparation of the TCRbeta library was carried out with unique molecular identifiers. Using its own MiXCR run on the PCR reads, TCRdb lists one record per CDR3 protein. Among roughly 490,000 distinct CDR3 sequences listed, 10% to 12% were seen once. Sequences were derived from PBMCs, mostly from graft donor cells, sampled 180 days after TCRalphabeta/CD19-depleted stem cell transplant. Receptor source: a female patient younger than 10 who had a stem cell transplant for aplastic anemia, so the T cells may come from the graft donor.

The chain has TRBV30 and TRBJ1-5; D remains ambiguous. The V and J ends lost 4 bases and 0 bases respectively, with 7 bases between them. This CDR3 spans 13 amino acids. CDR1 and CDR2 from the germline V gene are GTSNPN and SVGIG (reference sequence). CDR3 amino acids: CAWNRYSNQPQHF. CDR3 coding DNA: TGTGCCTGGAATAGGTATAGCAATCAGCCCCAGCATTTT.

The chain joins TRBV11-2 to TRBJ1-5, with D uncertain. The CDR3 totals 20 residues. Germline V gene sequence: CDR1 SGHAT, CDR2 FQNNGV. Trimming left V 1 base short and J 2 bases short, with 24 bases between. The CDR3 nucleotides are TGTGCCAGCAGCTTAGGTTTCTCGGGAGACGGTATAGTAGGCAATCAGCCCCAGCATTTT. This encodes CASSLGFSGDGIVGNQPQHF.

There are many counts of this clonotype. The chain has TRBV20-1 and TRBJ1-6; 12 bases fit TRBD1. With V trimmed by 7 bases and J by 8 bases, 9 bases remained unmatched. Germline V lookup: CDR1 DFQATT, CDR2 SNEGSKA (reference sequence). There are 15 residues in the CDR3. CDR3 loop: CSVTRDRGRYSPLHF. CDR3 DNA: TGCAGTGTTACCCGGGACAGGGGGCGTTATTCACCCCTCCACTTT.

This clonotype was observed many times. The chain uses TRBV20-1 and TRBJ2-7; 8 nucleotides line up with TRBD1. This CDR3 region has 14 residues. CDR1 is DFQATT, CDR2 SNEGSKA, per germline (reference sequence). J was trimmed by 6 bases and V by 1 base; bases with no gene match: 8. The CDR3 bases are TGCAGTGCTAGAGGGCAGGGGGCGTTTGGCGAGCAGTACTTC. As protein: CSARGQGAFGEQYF.

This clonotype showed up just a few times. The V call is TRBV18, the J call TRBJ1-2; 7 bases line up with TRBD1. V was clipped by 3 bases and J by 6 bases; unmatched bases: 13. Germline V gene lookup returns CDR1 KGHSH and CDR2 LQKENI. This CDR3 is built from 16 residues. In nucleotides, the CDR3 is TGTGCCAGCTCACCTGCGGGACTGGACAGGAGTCATGGCTACACCTTC. As protein: CASSPAGLDRSHGYTF.

Remarks on this clonotype: Because the CDR3 is missing its conserved closing phenylalanine or tryptophan, this is likely a read error. The chain employs TRBV5-1 and TRBJ1-4, with 9 nucleotides matching TRBD1. Looked up from germline, CDR1 is SGHRS and CDR2 is YFSETQ. The trim removed 0 bases at V and 5 bases at J, leaving 8 bases unmatched. This CDR3 contains 17 residues. The CDR3 here is CASSLAASGTGNEKLFS. The DNA for the CDR3 is TGCGCCAGCAGCTTGGCCGCATCCGGGACAGGGAATGAAAAACTGTTTTCT.

The CDR3 sequence is CSAWKGTSGRVGDTQYF. The CDR3 nucleotides are TGCAGTGCTTGGAAAGGGACTAGCGGGAGGGTCGGAGATACGCAGTATTTT. The chain employs TRBV20-1 and TRBJ2-3; 16 nucleotides align to TRBD2. This CDR3 has 17 amino acids. V was pared by 5 bases and J by 5 bases, with 10 bases of the junction left unmatched. Germline V gene sequence: CDR1 DFQATT, CDR2 SNEGSKA (reference sequence).

The chain combines TRBV19 with TRBJ2-1; TRBD1 aligns across 8 bases. Germline V CDR1 and CDR2: LNHDA, SQIVND (reference sequence). Losses at the gene ends were 4 bases for V and 2 bases for J; bases not matched to a gene: 1. This CDR3 has 14 amino acids. The CDR3 sequence is CASSTQGAYNEQFF. The CDR3 nucleotides read TGTGCCAGTAGTACACAGGGGGCCTACAATGAGCAGTTCTTC.

This clonotype has only a few counts. The chain joins TRBV9 to TRBJ2-2, with D perhaps TRBD2 (5 bases). V lost 3 bases and J lost 6, with 15 bases in between. From germline, CDR1 is SGDLS and CDR2 YYNGEE. The CDR3 extends over 15 amino acids. CDR3 protein: CASSGWEYLSGELFF. As DNA, the CDR3 is TGTGCCAGCAGCGGGTGGGAGTATCTCTCCGGGGAGCTGTTTTTT.

There are a few counts of this clonotype. This rearrangement joins TRBV7-8 to TRBJ2-1; D ambiguous. The CDR3 runs to 15 residues. Germline assignment: CDR1 SGHVS and CDR2 FQNEAQ. Trimming shortened V by 1 base and J by 6 bases, and 13 bases separated the two germline ends. CDR3 nucleotides: TGTGCCAGCAGCTTAGACCAGATAGCCGCCAATGAGCAGTTCTTC. This translates into CASSLDQIAANEQFF. Full variable domain (outside the CDR3, taken from reference TRBV7-8 and TRBJ2-1): GAGVSQSPRYKVAKRGQDVALRCDPISGHVSLFWYQQALGQGPEFLTYFQNEAQLDKSGLPSDRFFAERPEGSVSTLKIQRTQQEDSAVYLCASSLDQIAANEQFFGPGTRLTVL.

This clonotype was seen only a few times. The chain employs TRBV24-1 and TRBJ1-5, with D uncertain. The length of the CDR3 is 13 residues. The V gene's germline CDR1 is KGHDR and CDR2 SFDVKD. V gave up 2 bases and J gave up 7 bases, with 8 bases separating them. The CDR3 DNA is TGTGCCACCAGTGATTCCAACAGACAGCCCCAGCATTTT. Translated, it gives CATSDSNRQPQHF.

The chain uses TRBV10-3 and TRBJ2-5, with 8 bases matching TRBD2. CDR1 is ENHRY, CDR2 SYGVKD, per germline. Trimming removed 7 bases from V and 3 bases from J; junction bases left unmatched: 7. CDR3 length: 14 amino acids. Written as DNA, the CDR3 is TGTGCCATCAATACGGGAGGGATTAAAGAGACCCAGTACTTC. Protein sequence: CAINTGGIKETQYF.

V gene TRBV7-2 combines with J gene TRBJ1-6; D might be TRBD1 (6 bases). Trimming removed 5 bases from V and 5 bases from J, with 16 bases in between. Germline V gene lookup returns CDR1 SGHTA and CDR2 FQGNSA. CDR3 length: 16 amino acids. In DNA, the CDR3 is TGTGCCAGCAGCCCCGGCAGGGGTAGGGATAATTCACCCCTCCACTTT. This sequence encodes CASSPGRGRDNSPLHF.

The chain has TRBV19 and TRBJ1-1; D is uncertain. The V end lost 3 bases, the J end lost 1 base, and 12 bases lay between the germline ends. The CDR3 is made up of 15 amino acids. Germline loops: CDR1 LNHDA, CDR2 SQIVND (reference sequence). The CDR3 DNA reads TGTGCCAGTAGTATGGCCAGATATACGAACACTGAAGCTTTCTTT. Residues: CASSMARYTNTEAFF.

This chain uses TRBV15 with TRBJ2-4; maybe TRBD2 (6 bases). Germline CDR1 LNHNV, CDR2 YYDKDF (reference sequence). The V end lost 4 bases, the J end lost 0 bases, and 25 bases lay between the germline ends. The CDR3 length is 20 residues. As DNA, the CDR3 is TGTGCCACCAGCAAGATTCCTCGGGACTCGGACTCTCTAGCCAAAAACATTCAGTACTTC. Protein: CATSKIPRDSDSLAKNIQYF.

At least ten counts were recorded for this clonotype. V usage is TRBV29-1 and J usage is TRBJ1-1; possible D gene TRBD1, 5 bases. The CDR3 loop spans 15 amino acids. Trimming shortened V by 7 bases and J by 3 bases, and 21 bases separated the two germline ends. Germline CDR1 is SQVTM and CDR2 is ANQGSEA. The DNA for the CDR3 is TGCAGCGCCTCGAGGGGTGCTTTCTTGGACACTGAAGCTTTCTTT. It translates to CSASRGAFLDTEAFF.

The chain carries TRBV11-2 and TRBJ2-3; 7 bases are a match to TRBD1. The germline V gene encodes CDR1 SGHAT and CDR2 FQNNGV. The CDR3 has 18 amino acids. V trimming: 1 base; J trimming: 0 bases; junction bases outside the gene matches: 10. In nucleotides, the CDR3 is TGTGCCAGCAGCTTAGTCGAAGGCAGGGGGTGGAGCACAGATACGCAGTATTTT. Translating gives CASSLVEGRGWSTDTQYF.

The DNA of the CDR3 is TGTGCCAGCTCGTCGACAGGGGTGCCCTACGAGCAGTACTTC. It encodes CASSSTGVPYEQYF. The V and J genes are TRBV18 and TRBJ2-7, with 8 nucleotides matching TRBD1. This CDR3 has 14 amino acids. Trimming at V came to 6 bases and at J to 2 bases, leaving 6 bases not matched to a gene. Germline CDR1 is KGHSH and CDR2 is LQKENI.

The V gene is TRBV20-1, the J gene TRBJ1-5, with 10 bases that match TRBD1. Germline V CDR1 and CDR2: DFQATT, SNEGSKA (reference sequence). Unmatched junction bases numbered 4, after V lost 8 bases and J lost 6 bases. The CDR3 length is 12 residues. DNA of the CDR3: TGCAGTCCAGGACAGGGGGGTCAGCCCCAGCATTTT. Its protein is CSPGQGGQPQHF.

The sample holds a few counts of this clonotype. The rearrangement links TRBV12-3 or TRBV12-4 to TRBJ2-4, with no clear D. The CDR3 loop spans 16 amino acids. V lost 7 bases, J lost 0 bases, and 16 bases lay in between. The CDR3: CASTTPERLAKNIQYF. The CDR3 DNA is TGTGCCAGCACCACACCCGAACGGCTAGCCAAAAACATTCAGTACTTC.

The rearrangement uses TRBV4-3 and TRBJ2-1; either TRBD1 or TRBD2 may supply D (6 bases each). The CDR3 spans 16 residues. From germline, CDR1 is LGHNA and CDR2 YSLEER. Trimming removed 2 bases at V and 0 bases at J, with 11 bases between. The chain's CDR3 is CASSQRGRYSYNEQFF. The CDR3, as DNA: TGCGCCAGCAGCCAACGGGGGCGGTACTCCTACAATGAGCAGTTCTTC.

The rearrangement joins TRBV5-1 to TRBJ2-1, with TRBD1 identical over 10 bases. Germline V lookup: CDR1 SGHRS, CDR2 YFSETQ. V lost 0 bases, J lost 11 bases, and 11 bases stayed unmatched. The CDR3 is made up of 16 amino acids. The CDR3, as DNA: TGCGCCAGCAGCTTGGGGTCCGGACAGGGGGTTCTTAAGCAGTTCTTC. This sequence encodes CASSLGSGQGVLKQFF.

This clonotype turned up a few times. The V call is TRBV7-7, the J call TRBJ1-2; 9 bases fit TRBD1. The CDR3 contains 16 residues. The V segment lost 6 bases and the J segment 3 bases; nucleotides outside the gene matches: 11. CDR1 and CDR2 (germline): SSHAT, FNYEAQ (reference sequence). CDR3: CASRPPGQGSDYGYTF. CDR3 nucleotide sequence: TGTGCCAGCAGACCACCGGGACAGGGATCCGACTATGGCTACACCTTC.

The chain is built from TRBV3-1 and TRBJ2-7; D perhaps matches TRBD2 (6 bases). The CDR3 runs to 14 residues. V was cut by 1 base and J by 6 bases, with 13 bases left in between. Germline V gene sequence: CDR1 LGHDT, CDR2 YNNKEL (reference sequence). Here the CDR3 DNA reads TGTGCCAGCAGCCAAGGCGGGGTTGCAGGCGAGCAGTACGTC. It yields the protein CASSQGGVAGEQYV.

The chain is built from TRBV7-3 and TRBJ2-1; 10 bases are shared with TRBD2. CDR1 and CDR2 (germline): SGHTA, FQGTGA. The length of the CDR3 is 15 residues. The ends lost 3 bases at V and 6 bases at J; junction bases unmatched: 5. Here the CDR3 DNA reads TGTGCCAGCAGCTTCGGGACTAGCGTCGGCAATGAGCAGTTCTTC. This sequence encodes CASSFGTSVGNEQFF.

This rearrangement joins TRBV20-1 to TRBJ1-5; D may be TRBD1 (5 bases). V lost 6 bases to trimming and J lost 4 bases, with 16 bases between them. The CDR3 is made up of 14 amino acids. Germline assignment: CDR1 DFQATT and CDR2 SNEGSKA (reference sequence). The CDR3 DNA is TGCAGTGCCTCTACCCGGCGGGGGAATCAGCCCCAGCATTTT. It translates to CSASTRRGNQPQHF.

This CDR3 reads CASSFIGEETQYF. CDR3 coding DNA: TGCGCCAGCAGCTTCATAGGGGAGGAGACCCAGTACTTC. This chain uses TRBV5-1 with TRBJ2-5; perhaps D is TRBD1 or TRBD2 (5 bases each). Per the germline V gene, CDR1 is SGHRS and CDR2 is YFSETQ. V was pared by 2 bases and J by 5 bases, with 10 bases between. The length of the CDR3 is 13 residues.

The chain combines TRBV7-6 with TRBJ2-6, with D possibly matching TRBD1 (5 bases). V lost 5 bases and J lost 2, with 7 bases in between. Germline-derived CDR1 and CDR2 are SGHVS and FNYEAQ. CDR3 length: 14 amino acids. CDR3 in DNA: TGTGCCAGCAGCGTCAGGGCTGGGGCCAACGTCCTGACTTTC. Translated, it gives CASSVRAGANVLTF.

The genes are TRBV6-2 or TRBV6-3 and TRBJ2-7; the D is unclear. Trimming stripped 2 bases from V and 6 bases from J, with 11 bases between. CDR3 size: 13 residues. In germline, CDR1 is MNHEY, CDR2 SVGEGT. The chain's CDR3 is CASSYISDGEQYF. The DNA for the CDR3 is TGTGCCAGCAGTTACATTTCGGATGGCGAGCAGTACTTC.

This chain joins TRBV28 and TRBJ1-4; TRBD1 agrees at 8 bases. From germline, CDR1 is MDHEN and CDR2 SYDVKM. The CDR3 extends over 15 amino acids. J was trimmed by 6 bases and V by 5 bases; bases with no gene match: 8. CDR3 loop: CASSLTRGRDEKLFF. The DNA for the CDR3 is TGTGCCAGCAGTCTAACCAGGGGGCGCGATGAAAAACTGTTTTTT.

This clonotype showed up just a few times. The V and J genes are TRBV28 and TRBJ2-3, with D perhaps matching TRBD1 (6 bases). The V gene lost 6 bases and the J gene lost 4 bases, with 14 bases spanning the gap. Looked up from germline, CDR1 is MDHEN and CDR2 is SYDVKM. CDR3 length: 14 amino acids. The CDR3 nucleotides are TGTGCCAGCAGACCCCAGACAGGTTCAGATACGCAGTATTTT. Translation gives CASRPQTGSDTQYF.

V is TRBV28 and J is TRBJ1-1; weak D call: TRBD1 (5 bases). The CDR3 runs to 14 residues. CDR1 MDHEN and CDR2 SYDVKM come from the germline V gene. The ends were cut back, 6 bases at V and 1 base at J, with 12 bases in the middle. The CDR3 spells CASSSRQKNTEAFF. CDR3 DNA sequence: TGTGCCAGCAGCTCTAGACAGAAGAACACTGAAGCTTTCTTT.